This T cell receptor beta chain was observed in a study of T cell responses to AZD1222 COVID-19 vaccine. Of note for this clone: The antigen remains unidentified.

Germline lookup yields CDR1 SGHAT and CDR2 FQDESV (reference sequence). V lost 7 bases and J lost 0, with 9 bases in between. The CDR3 is 13 residues long. Study observations and caveats: Reportedly, close to half of spike-specific TCRs are directed against unmutated variant regions. Researchers took repertoire samples only after the peak T cell response had come. Just five or six AZD1222 recipients were seropositive at baseline.

Repertoires were generated with immunoSEQ multiplex PCR, while TCRdb's copy carries only in-frame clones and drops some. Seen here are more than 85,000 clones, 88% observed once, and the top ten hold over 1.5%. This receptor was obtained from an adult in good health. V gene TRBV11-1 combines with J gene TRBJ1-1; no clear D. This material consisted of peripheral blood, taken on day 0 of AZD1222 vaccination. CDR3 coding DNA: TGTGCCAGCACCCGTCTGATGAACACTGAAGCTTTCTTT. Protein product: CASTRLMNTEAFF.